Described below is a single T cell receptor beta chain sequence and its context. One base away lies a much larger clone, so this may be a sequencing read error. The sample originates from a study of molecular identifiers for immune sequencing clone quantification. TCRdb redid the calling of the PCR reads with MiXCR, one entry per CDR3 protein. This sample has 62,000 or so distinct CDR3 sequences, with over 15% found just once. Germline assignment: CDR1 MNHEY and CDR2 SMNVEV (reference sequence). The CDR3 is 13 amino acids. The sequenced material came from naive CD8+ T cells from blood, with Jurkat cell RNA spiked in. Subset denoted: FACS-sorted CD8+CD4-CCR7+CD45RA+ naive T cells. The J gene is TRBJ2-6, the V gene TRBV27, with a tentative D call TRBD1 (5 bases). This sequence originates from a human donor in good health. Some libraries in this study had Jurkat cell RNA spiked in. CDR3 coding DNA: TGTGCCAGCAGTTTACCTGGGGCCAACGTCCCGACTTTC. Its protein is CASSLPGANVPTF.